The clone carrying this T cell receptor (beta chain) was recorded a few times. J gave up 9 bases and V 10 bases, and 6 bases lay outside the gene matches. The CDR3 extends over 11 amino acids. This entry is derived from a study of T-cell reconstitution after alpha-beta-depleted transplantation in children. Unique molecular identifiers were incorporated when the TCRbeta library was constructed. TCRdb recomputed calls from the PCR reads with MiXCR, one row per CDR3 protein. The sample records some 520,000 distinct CDR3 sequences, approximately 32% being singletons. The V gene is TRBV12-3 or TRBV12-4, the J gene TRBJ2-1; 7 nucleotides agree with TRBD2. This TCR derives from a human donor who donated a stem cell graft to a child with aplastic anemia. The starting material was PBMCs from the stem cell graft donor, obtained from the stem cell graft. The CDR3 region has the DNA TGTGCCATGGGGCGCGGGGGTGAGCAGTTCTTC. It is translated as CAMGRGGEQFF.